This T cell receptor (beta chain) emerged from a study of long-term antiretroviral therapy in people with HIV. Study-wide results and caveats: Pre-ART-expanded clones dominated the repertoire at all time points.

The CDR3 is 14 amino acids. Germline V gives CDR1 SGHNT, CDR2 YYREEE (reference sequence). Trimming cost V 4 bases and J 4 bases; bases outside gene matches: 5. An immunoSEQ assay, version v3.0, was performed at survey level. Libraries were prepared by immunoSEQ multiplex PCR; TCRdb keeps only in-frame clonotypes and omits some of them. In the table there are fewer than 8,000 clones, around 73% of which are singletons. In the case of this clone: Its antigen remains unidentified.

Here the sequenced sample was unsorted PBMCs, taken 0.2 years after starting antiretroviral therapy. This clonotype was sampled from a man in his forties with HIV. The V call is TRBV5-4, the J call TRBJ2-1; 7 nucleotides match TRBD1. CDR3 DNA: TGTGCCAGCAGCCCCCGGGACAGTTACAATGAGCAGTTCTTC. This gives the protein CASSPRDSYNEQFF.